This T cell receptor beta chain was sequenced in a study of cytomegalovirus exposure and HLA in healthy donors. Notes on the study in general: As immune exposure information, only CMV serostatus was available.

Primers for the PCR totalled 60 Vbeta and 13 Jbeta. Only in-frame clones appear in the TCRdb table, and some are missing; sequencing was by immunoSEQ multiplex PCR. The data hold about 160,000 clones, with 65% to 80% observed a single time. Notes on this clone: The antigen remains undetermined. One end of the junction does not line up with germline, which may come from a read error.

This CDR3 spans 16 amino acids. The germline CDR1 and CDR2 sequences are SEHNR and FQNEAQ (reference sequence). The sequencing input was PBMCs. The receptor comes from a man aged 35-49 years in good health and CMV-seronegative. This chain joins TRBV7-9 and TRBJ2-4, with D possibly matching TRBD2 (6 bases). Written as DNA, the CDR3 is TGTTCCAGCAGCTTAGGCGCAGGAGGGGCCAAAAACATTCAGTACTTC. Residues: CSSSLGAGGAKNIQYF. Complete variable domain (other parts from reference TRBV7-9 and TRBJ2-4): DTGVSQNPRHKITKRGQNVTFRCDPISEHNRLYWYRQTLGQGPEFLTYFQNEAQLEKSRLLSDRFSAERPKGSFSTLEIQRTEQGDSAMYLCSSSLGAGGAKNIQYFGAGTRLSVL.